This TCR beta chain appears in the sequencing data of a study of blood T cell repertoires in COVID-19. About the study: Samples representing acute and convalescent COVID-19 were sourced from the United States, Italy and Spain. T cells, B-cell-depleted T cells, or PBMCs provided the cDNA or gDNA that served as material.

Authors' analysis steps: The authors estimated nucleated cell counts from reference gene primer amplification. The data were produced by immunoSEQ multiplex PCR, yet TCRdb's version contains in-frame clones alone and is incomplete. V, J and clone size are those of that table, while D and trimming were read from the DNA. The sample has roughly 180,000 clones; approximately 85% are singletons. The count of this clone is one. This TCR was sampled from a woman in her sixties with acute or convalescent COVID-19. The source material was peripheral blood.

In DNA, the CDR3 is TGTGCCAGCAGAACATCCGACAATCAGCCCCAGCATTTT. It is translated as CASRTSDNQPQHF. The V call is TRBV28, the J call TRBJ1-5; D call uncertain. This CDR3 contains 13 residues. Trimming pared 6 bases from V and 3 bases from J, leaving 9 bases between. CDR1 and CDR2 from the germline V gene are MDHEN and SYDVKM.